A selection of T cell receptor beta chains follows, all from one sample in a study of blood T cells in healthy people across ages. TCRdb called the 5' RACE reads again in MiXCR, with one record for every CDR3 protein. The table lists 650,000 to 1,000,000 distinct CDR3 sequences, 35% to 40% of them singletons. What was sequenced was blood. These TCRs come from a man aged 18 to 29 in good health. The CDR3 runs from the conserved cysteine through the conserved F or W. D genes are given only for firm matches. Rows may omit the clone size; those that give it use once, few, many or a size class.

J gene,D gene,V gene,clone size,CDR3 DNA,CDR3 protein
TRBJ2-7,TRBD1,TRBV4-3,few,TGCGCCAGCAGCCCCACGGACAGGGGACCCATCGCCTACGAGCAGTACTTC,CASSPTDRGPIAYEQYF
TRBJ1-1,-,TRBV7-8,-,TGTGCCAGCAGCTTCGACAGAAAGAACACTGAAGCTTTCTTT,CASSFDRKNTEAFF
TRBJ2-7,TRBD2,TRBV7-2,-,TGTGCCAGCAGCCCTCAGCGGGGGCCCTCCTGCGAGCAGTACTTC,CASSPQRGPSCEQYF
TRBJ2-2,TRBD1,TRBV2,-,TGTGCCAGCAGTCAGGGGGACGCCGGGGAGCTGTTTTTT,CASSQGDAGELFF
TRBJ2-5,-,TRBV20-1,-,TGCAGTGCTCCCGGGACCGCCGTGTGGAATGAGCAGTACTTC,CSAPGTAVWNEQYF
TRBJ2-5,-,TRBV9,few,TGTGCCAGCAGCGAGTTCGGGGGGCTCCAAGAGACCCAGTACTTC,CASSEFGGLQETQYF
TRBJ2-2,-,TRBV10-3,-,TGTGCCATCAGTGAGTCCTGGCAGGAGAACACCGGGGAGCTGTTTTTT,CAISESWQENTGELFF
TRBJ1-2,-,TRBV11-1,-,TGTGCCAGCAGCGTGGGGACCTCCTTGGTTGGCTGCACCTTC,CASSVGTSLVGCTF
TRBJ1-1,-,TRBV14,once,TGTGCCAGCAGCCAAGACCCCAGTGGAGTCTCCCGAGCTTTCTTT,CASSQDPSGVSRAFF
TRBJ2-1,TRBD2,TRBV7-2,-,TGTGCCGGCAGCTCCCGACTAGCGGGGGGAGGCAATGAGCAGTTCTTC,CAGSSRLAGGGNEQFF
TRBJ2-7,TRBD1,TRBV11-1,-,TGTGCCAGCAGCCCCCGACAGGGGCGCCCCTACGAGCAGTACTTC,CASSPRQGRPYEQYF
TRBJ2-1,-,TRBV27,-,TGTGCCAGCAGTTTGAGGCAGGGGACGAACAATGAGCAGTTCTTC,CASSLRQGTNNEQFF
TRBJ2-3,-,TRBV12-3/TRBV12-4,-,TGTGTCAGCAGTTTAGGGGGGGGATCCCACACAGATACGCAGTATTTT,CVSSLGGGSHTDTQYF
TRBJ2-1,-,TRBV6-6,few,TGTGCCAGCAGCCGAGGAGAGGGTGAGCAGTTCTTC,CASSRGEGEQFF
TRBJ2-5,-,TRBV5-5,-,TGTGCCAGCAGCTTGGATGGGGGACAAGAGACCCAGTACTTC,CASSLDGGQETQYF
TRBJ1-1,-,TRBV7-6,-,TGTGCCAGCAGCTTAAGGCCCGCTAGGCAGGGCAACACTGAAGCTTTCTTT,CASSLRPARQGNTEAFF
TRBJ1-1,-,TRBV7-3,-,TGTGCCAGCAGCTTAAACAGGGAAGGTGAAGCTTTCTTT,CASSLNREGEAFF
TRBJ2-7,TRBD1,TRBV25-1,few,TGTGCCAGCAGTGAGTTAAGGGACAGAGGCTACGAGCAGTACTTC,CASSELRDRGYEQYF
TRBJ2-1,TRBD2,TRBV7-6,-,TGTGCCAGCAGCGCCCAGTCTAGCGGCGCCTATGAGCAGTTCTTC,CASSAQSSGAYEQFF
TRBJ2-3,TRBD1,TRBV25-1,once,TGTGCCAGCAGTGCTTTCAGGGGGACAGTGGCATATACGCAGTATTTT,CASSAFRGTVAYTQYF
TRBJ2-2,-,TRBV5-1,few,TGCGCCAGCAGACAGGGACTTACGAACACCGGGGAGCTGTTTTTT,CASRQGLTNTGELFF
TRBJ2-7,TRBD1,TRBV5-1,-,TGCGCCAGCAGCCCCTCCCGGGACAGGAGTTCCTACGAGCAGTACTTC,CASSPSRDRSSYEQYF
TRBJ1-1,TRBD1,TRBV28,-,TGTGCCAGCAGTTTGGTGGCCAGGGGGCGGACTGAAGCTTTCTTT,CASSLVARGRTEAFF
TRBJ2-7,-,TRBV6-2/TRBV6-3,few,TGTGCCAGCAGTTACTCTACATTCCGGGGAAACTACGAGCAGTACTTC,CASSYSTFRGNYEQYF
TRBJ2-2,-,TRBV4-3,-,TGCGCCAGCAGCCAAATAGCCAGCACCGGGGAGCTGTTTTTT,CASSQIASTGELFF